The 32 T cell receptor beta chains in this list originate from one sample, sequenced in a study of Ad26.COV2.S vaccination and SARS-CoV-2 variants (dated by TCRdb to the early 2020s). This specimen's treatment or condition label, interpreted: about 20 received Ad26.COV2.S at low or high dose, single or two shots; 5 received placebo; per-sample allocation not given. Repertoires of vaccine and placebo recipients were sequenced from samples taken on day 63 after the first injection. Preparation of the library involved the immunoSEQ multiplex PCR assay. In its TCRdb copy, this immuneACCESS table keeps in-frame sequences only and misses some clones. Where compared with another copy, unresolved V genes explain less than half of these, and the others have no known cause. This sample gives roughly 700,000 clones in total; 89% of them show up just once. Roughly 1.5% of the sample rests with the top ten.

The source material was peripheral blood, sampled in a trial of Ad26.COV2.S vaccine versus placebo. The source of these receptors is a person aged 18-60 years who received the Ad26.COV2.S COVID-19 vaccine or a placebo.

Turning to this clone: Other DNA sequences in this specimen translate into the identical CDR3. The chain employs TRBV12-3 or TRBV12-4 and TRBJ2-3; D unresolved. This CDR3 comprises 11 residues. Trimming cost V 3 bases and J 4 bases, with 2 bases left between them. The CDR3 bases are TGTGCCAGCAGTTTTTCAGATACGCAGTATTTT. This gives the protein CASSFSDTQYF.

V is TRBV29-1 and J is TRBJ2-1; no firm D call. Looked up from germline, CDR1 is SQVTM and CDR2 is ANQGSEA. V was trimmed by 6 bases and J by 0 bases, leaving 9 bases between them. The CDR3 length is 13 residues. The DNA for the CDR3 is TGCAGCGTCAAGGGAAACTCCTACAATGAGCAGTTCTTC. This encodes CSVKGNSYNEQFF.

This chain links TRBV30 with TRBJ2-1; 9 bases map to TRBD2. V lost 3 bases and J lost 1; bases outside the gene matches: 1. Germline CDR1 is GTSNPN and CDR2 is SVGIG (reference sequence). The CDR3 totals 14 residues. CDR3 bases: TGTGCCTGGAGGACTAGCGGATCCTACAATGAGCAGTTCTTC. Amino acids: CAWRTSGSYNEQFF.

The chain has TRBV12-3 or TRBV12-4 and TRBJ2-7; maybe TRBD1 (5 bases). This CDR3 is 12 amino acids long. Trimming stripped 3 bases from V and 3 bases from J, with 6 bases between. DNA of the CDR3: TGTGCCAGCAGTTTCCAGGGCTACGAGCAGTACTTC. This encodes CASSFQGYEQYF.

The CDR3 DNA reads as TGTGCCACCAGTGACCCGGAGCGGTGGACCGGAGGGGAGCTGTTTTTT. Residues: CATSDPERWTGGELFF. The V call is TRBV24-1, the J call TRBJ2-2; D may be TRBD2 (5 bases). V lost 4 bases and J lost 8, with 19 bases in between. The V gene's germline CDR1 is KGHDR and CDR2 SFDVKD. The CDR3 spans 16 residues.

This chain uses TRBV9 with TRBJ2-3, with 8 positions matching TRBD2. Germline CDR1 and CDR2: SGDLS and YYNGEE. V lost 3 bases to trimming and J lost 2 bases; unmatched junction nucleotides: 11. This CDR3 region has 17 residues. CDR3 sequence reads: CASSGGVAGGLTDTQYF. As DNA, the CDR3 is TGTGCCAGCAGCGGTGGGGTGGCGGGGGGACTCACAGATACGCAGTATTTT. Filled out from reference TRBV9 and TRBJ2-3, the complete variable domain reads DSGVTQTPKHLITATGQRVTLRCSPRSGDLSVYWYQQSLDQGLQFLIQYYNGEERAKGNILERFSAQQFPDLHSELNLSSLELGDSALYFCASSGGVAGGLTDTQYFGPGTRLTVL.

The chain's CDR3 is CASSRTGGSSPLHF. Here the CDR3 DNA reads TGTGCCAGCAGCCGAACAGGGGGAAGTTCACCCCTCCACTTT. This rearrangement joins TRBV7-9 to TRBJ1-6, with 8 positions matching TRBD1. CDR1 is SEHNR and CDR2 is FQNEAQ in the germline V gene (reference sequence). This CDR3 is 14 amino acids long. V was pared by 5 bases and J by 9 bases, with 6 bases of the junction left unmatched.

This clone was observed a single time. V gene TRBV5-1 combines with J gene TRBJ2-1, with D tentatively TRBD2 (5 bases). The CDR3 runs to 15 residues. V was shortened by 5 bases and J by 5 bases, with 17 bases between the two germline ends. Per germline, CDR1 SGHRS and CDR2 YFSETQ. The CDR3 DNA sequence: TGCGCCAGCAGTGCTCCGGAGGAATACCACAATGAGCAGTTCTTC. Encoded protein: CASSAPEEYHNEQFF. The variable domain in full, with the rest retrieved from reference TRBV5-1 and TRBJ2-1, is KAGVTQTPRYLIKTRGQQVTLSCSPISGHRSVSWYQQTPGQGLQFLFEYFSETQRNKGNFPGRFSGRQFSNSRSEMNVSTLELGDSALYLCASSAPEEYHNEQFFGPGTRLTVL.

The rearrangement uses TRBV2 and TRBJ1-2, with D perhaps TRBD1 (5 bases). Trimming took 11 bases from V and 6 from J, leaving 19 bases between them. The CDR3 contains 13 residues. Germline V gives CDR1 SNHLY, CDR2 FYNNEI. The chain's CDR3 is CAGGVAQGNGYTF. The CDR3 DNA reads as TGTGCCGGAGGGGTGGCCCAGGGAAATGGCTACACCTTC.

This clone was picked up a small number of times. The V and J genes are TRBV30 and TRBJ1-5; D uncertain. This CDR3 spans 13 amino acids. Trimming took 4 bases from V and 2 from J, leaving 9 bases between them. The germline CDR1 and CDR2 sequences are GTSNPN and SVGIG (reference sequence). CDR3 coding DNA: TGTGCCTGGACGGGAAACCGCAATCAGCCCCAGCATTTT. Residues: CAWTGNRNQPQHF.

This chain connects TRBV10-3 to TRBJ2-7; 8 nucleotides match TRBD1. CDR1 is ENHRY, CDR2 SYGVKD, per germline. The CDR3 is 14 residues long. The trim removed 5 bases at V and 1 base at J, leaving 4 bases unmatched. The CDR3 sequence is CAISPDRGSYEQYF. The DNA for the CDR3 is TGTGCCATCAGTCCCGACAGGGGTTCCTACGAGCAGTACTTC.

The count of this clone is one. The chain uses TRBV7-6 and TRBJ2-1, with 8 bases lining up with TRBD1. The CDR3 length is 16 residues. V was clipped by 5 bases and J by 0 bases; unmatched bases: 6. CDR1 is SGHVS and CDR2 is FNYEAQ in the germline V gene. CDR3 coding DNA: TGTGCCAGCAGCGCCCGGGACAGGAGCTCCTACAATGAGCAGTTCTTC. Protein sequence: CASSARDRSSYNEQFF.

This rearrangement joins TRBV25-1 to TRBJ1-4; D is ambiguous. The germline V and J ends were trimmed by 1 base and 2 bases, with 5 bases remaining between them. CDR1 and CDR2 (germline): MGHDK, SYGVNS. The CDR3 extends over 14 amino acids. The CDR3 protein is CASSEWYTNEKLFF. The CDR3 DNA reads TGTGCCAGCAGTGAATGGTACACTAATGAAAAACTGTTTTTT.

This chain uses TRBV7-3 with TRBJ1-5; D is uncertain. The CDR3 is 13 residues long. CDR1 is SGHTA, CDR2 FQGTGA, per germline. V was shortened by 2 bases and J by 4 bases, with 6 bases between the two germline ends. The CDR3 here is CASSLWENQPQHF. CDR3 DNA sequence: TGTGCCAGCAGCTTATGGGAGAATCAGCCCCAGCATTTT.

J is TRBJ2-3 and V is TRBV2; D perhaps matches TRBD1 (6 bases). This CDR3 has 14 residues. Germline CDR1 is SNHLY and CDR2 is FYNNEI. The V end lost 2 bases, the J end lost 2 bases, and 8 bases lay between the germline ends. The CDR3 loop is CASSEQGYTDTQYF. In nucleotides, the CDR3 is TGTGCCAGCAGTGAACAGGGGTACACAGATACGCAGTATTTT.

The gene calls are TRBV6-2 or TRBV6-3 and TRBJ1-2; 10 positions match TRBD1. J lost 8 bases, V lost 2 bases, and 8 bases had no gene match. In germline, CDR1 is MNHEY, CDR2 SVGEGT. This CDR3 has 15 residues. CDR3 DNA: TGTGCCAGCAGTTACCGGGACAGGGGTACGAGGGGCTACACCTTC. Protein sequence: CASSYRDRGTRGYTF.

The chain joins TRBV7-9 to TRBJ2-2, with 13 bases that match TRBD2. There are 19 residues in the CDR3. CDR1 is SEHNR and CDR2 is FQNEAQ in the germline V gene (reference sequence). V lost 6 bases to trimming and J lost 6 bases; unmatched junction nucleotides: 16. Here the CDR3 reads CASRYPGTSGASGPGELFF. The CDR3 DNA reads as TGTGCCAGCAGATACCCCGGGACTAGCGGGGCGTCGGGACCCGGGGAGCTGTTTTTT.

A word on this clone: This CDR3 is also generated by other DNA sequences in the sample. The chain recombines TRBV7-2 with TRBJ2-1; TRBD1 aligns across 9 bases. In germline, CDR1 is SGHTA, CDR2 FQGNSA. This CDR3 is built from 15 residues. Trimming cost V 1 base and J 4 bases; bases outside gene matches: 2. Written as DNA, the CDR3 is TGTGCCAGCAGCTTAGAGGGACAGGGTTACAATGAGCAGTTCTTC. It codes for CASSLEGQGYNEQFF.

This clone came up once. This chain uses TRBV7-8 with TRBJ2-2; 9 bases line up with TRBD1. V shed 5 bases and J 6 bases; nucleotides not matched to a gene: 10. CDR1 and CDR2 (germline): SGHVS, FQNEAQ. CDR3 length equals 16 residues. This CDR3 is CASSARDREGAGELFF. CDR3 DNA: TGTGCCAGCAGCGCCCGGGACAGGGAGGGGGCCGGGGAGCTGTTTTTT.

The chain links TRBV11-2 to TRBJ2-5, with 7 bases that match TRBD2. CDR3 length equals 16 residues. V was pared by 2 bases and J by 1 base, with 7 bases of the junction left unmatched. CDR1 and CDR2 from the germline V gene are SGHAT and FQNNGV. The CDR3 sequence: CASSLNSGGIQETQYF. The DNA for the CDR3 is TGTGCCAGCAGCTTAAACTCGGGGGGAATCCAAGAGACCCAGTACTTC.

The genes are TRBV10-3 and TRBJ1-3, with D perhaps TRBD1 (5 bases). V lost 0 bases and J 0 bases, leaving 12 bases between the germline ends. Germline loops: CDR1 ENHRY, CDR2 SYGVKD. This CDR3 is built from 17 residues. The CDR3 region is CAISESPGFFSGNTIYF. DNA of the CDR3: TGTGCCATCAGTGAGTCGCCAGGGTTCTTCTCTGGAAACACCATATATTTT.

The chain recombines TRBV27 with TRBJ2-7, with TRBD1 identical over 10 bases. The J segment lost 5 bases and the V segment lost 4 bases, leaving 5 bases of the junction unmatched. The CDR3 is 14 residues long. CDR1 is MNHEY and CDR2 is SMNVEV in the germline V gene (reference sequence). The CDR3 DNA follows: TGTGCCAGCAGTTACATAGGGACAGGGGACGAGCAGTACTTC. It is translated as CASSYIGTGDEQYF.

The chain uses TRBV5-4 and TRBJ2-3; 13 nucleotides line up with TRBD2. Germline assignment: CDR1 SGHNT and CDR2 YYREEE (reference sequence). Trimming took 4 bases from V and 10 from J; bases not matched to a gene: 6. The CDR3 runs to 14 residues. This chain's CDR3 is CASSLTSGRTSQYF. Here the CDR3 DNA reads TGTGCCAGCAGCCTGACTAGCGGGAGGACGTCGCAGTATTTT.

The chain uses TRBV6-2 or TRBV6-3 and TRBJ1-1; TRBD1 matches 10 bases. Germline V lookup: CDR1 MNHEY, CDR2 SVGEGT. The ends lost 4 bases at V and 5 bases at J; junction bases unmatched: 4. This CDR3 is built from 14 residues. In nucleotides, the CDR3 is TGTGCCAGCAGTTTGACAGGGGGCGGTACTGAAGCTTTCTTT. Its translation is CASSLTGGGTEAFF.

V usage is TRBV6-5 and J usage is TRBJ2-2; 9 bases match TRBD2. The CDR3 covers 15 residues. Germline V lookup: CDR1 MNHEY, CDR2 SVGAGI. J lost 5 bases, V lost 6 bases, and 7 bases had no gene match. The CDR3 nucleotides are TGTGCCAGCAGGGTTAGCGGGAGCGGAACCGGGGAGCTGTTTTTT. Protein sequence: CASRVSGSGTGELFF.

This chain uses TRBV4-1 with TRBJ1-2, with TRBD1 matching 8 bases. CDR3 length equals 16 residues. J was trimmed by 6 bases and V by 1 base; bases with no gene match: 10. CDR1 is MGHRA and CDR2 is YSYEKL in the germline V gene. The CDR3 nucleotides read TGCGCCAGCAGCCAAGCCGGGACAGGTCGGAATCATGGCTACACCTTC. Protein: CASSQAGTGRNHGYTF.

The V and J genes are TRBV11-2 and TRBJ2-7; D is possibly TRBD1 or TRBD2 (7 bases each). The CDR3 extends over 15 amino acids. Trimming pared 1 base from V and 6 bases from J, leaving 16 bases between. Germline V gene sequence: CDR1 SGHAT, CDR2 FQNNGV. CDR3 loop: CASSLGGGQRSEQYF. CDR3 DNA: TGTGCCAGCAGCTTAGGGGGGGGACAGAGGAGCGAGCAGTACTTC.

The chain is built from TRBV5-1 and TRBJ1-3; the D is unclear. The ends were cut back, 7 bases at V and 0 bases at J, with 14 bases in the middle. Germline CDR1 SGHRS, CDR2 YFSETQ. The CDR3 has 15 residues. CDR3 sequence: CASSTTPGSGNTIYF. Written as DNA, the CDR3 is TGCGCCAGCTCCACCACACCCGGCTCTGGAAACACCATATATTTT.

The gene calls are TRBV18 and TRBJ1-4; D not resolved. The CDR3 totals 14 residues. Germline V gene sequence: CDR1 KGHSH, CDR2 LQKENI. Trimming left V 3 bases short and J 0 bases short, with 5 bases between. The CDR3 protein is CASSPQTTNEKLFF. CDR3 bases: TGTGCCAGCTCACCCCAGACAACTAATGAAAAACTGTTTTTT.

The CDR3 sequence is CASSFGEDTEAFF. The CDR3 DNA sequence: TGTGCCAGCAGCTTTGGGGAGGACACTGAAGCTTTCTTT. V and J are TRBV11-1 and TRBJ1-1, with unresolved D. The CDR3 sequence is 13 residues long. V was trimmed by 3 bases and J by 3 bases, leaving 8 bases between them. Germline CDR1 is SGHAT and CDR2 is FQDESV (reference sequence). Supplemented by reference TRBV11-1 and TRBJ1-1, the full variable domain reads EAEVAQSPRYKITEKSQAVAFWCDPISGHATLYWYRQILGQGPELLVQFQDESVVDDSQLPKDRFSAERLKGVDSTLKIQPAELGDSAMYLCASSFGEDTEAFFGQGTRLTVV.

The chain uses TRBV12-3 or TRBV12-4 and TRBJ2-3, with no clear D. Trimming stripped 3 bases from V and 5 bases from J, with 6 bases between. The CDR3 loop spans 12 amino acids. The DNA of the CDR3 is TGTGCCAGCAGTTTTATTCTAGATACGCAGTATTTT. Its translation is CASSFILDTQYF.

The CDR3 nucleotides read TGTGCCAGCAGCCCCCCTAGCGGGGCGGCCTACGAGCAGTACTTC. It yields the protein CASSPPSGAAYEQYF. The chain links TRBV5-6 to TRBJ2-7, with 9 bases matching TRBD2. With 4 bases clipped from V and 2 bases from J, the junction kept 7 bases outside the gene matches. CDR1 SGHDT and CDR2 YYEEEE come from the germline V gene. The CDR3 length is 15 residues.